This T cell receptor (beta chain) was identified in a study of T cells in women clearing cervical HPV infection. On the study more broadly: Case blood drawn at lesion detection; control blood after infection cleared.

Study-level findings and limits: It is unknown whether associations predate infection; no effector/memory or HPV-specific sorting.

V was pared by 9 bases and J by 8 bases, with 20 bases between. Looked up from germline, CDR1 is MRHNA and CDR2 is SNTAGT. This CDR3 spans 14 amino acids. Generated by immunoSEQ multiplex PCR, the TCRdb table keeps only in-frame clones and is missing some. The specimen's table records about 27,000 clones. Turning to this clone: Its antigen remains unidentified. The sequence runs out 3 residues before the end of the CDR3; the remainder is reconstructed from the germline J gene.

This TCR was recovered from a woman between 18 and 70 years old with a cervical HPV16 infection that either progressed to CIN3+ or cleared (not recorded which). The V call is TRBV6-4, the J call TRBJ2-1, with TRBD2 as a possible D gene (7 bases). Sample: blood buffy coat. CDR3 DNA, as far as it was read: TGTGCCAGAGGGGGGGGGAGGGCCATATATGAG. Its protein product is CARGGGRAIYE. The CDR3 in full is CARGGGRAIYEQFF.